The 5 T cell receptor beta chains in this list originate from one sample, sequenced in a study of memory CD4+ T cells and cytomegalovirus serostatus. The data were produced by immunoSEQ multiplex PCR, yet TCRdb's version contains in-frame clones alone and is incomplete. The sample yields roughly 40,000 clones, 60% to 85% seen once. Single viable CD3+CD4+CD8-CD45RO+ cells were sorted as the memory CD4+ T cells. Sequencing input: memory CD4+ T cells from blood. The receptors stem from an adult in good health and CMV-seronegative.

The genes are TRBV30 and TRBJ1-6; D is perhaps TRBD1 (5 bases). The CDR3 is 13 amino acids. The germline CDR1 and CDR2 sequences are GTSNPN and SVGIG (reference sequence). The V end lost 4 bases, the J end lost 11 bases, and 15 bases lay between the germline ends. The CDR3 loop is CAWMLGGSPPLHF. The CDR3 nucleotides read TGTGCCTGGATGTTGGGGGGGAGCCCACCCCTCCACTTT.

The chain couples TRBV19 to TRBJ2-5; either TRBD1 or TRBD2 may fit D (5 bases each). With 6 bases removed from V and 1 base from J, the gap between germline ends came to 21 bases. The CDR3 is 17 amino acids. The germline V gene encodes CDR1 LNHDA and CDR2 SQIVND (reference sequence). CDR3 sequence reads: CASSRGAGGQGQETQYF. The CDR3 bases are TGTGCCAGTAGCCGGGGTGCAGGCGGCCAGGGCCAAGAGACCCAGTACTTC.

The J gene is TRBJ1-6, the V gene TRBV6-1; D remains unclear. Trimming shortened V by 5 bases and J by 12 bases, and 8 bases separated the two germline ends. The CDR3 is 11 residues long. Germline loops: CDR1 MNHNS, CDR2 SASEGT. CDR3 sequence: CASSSKGPLHF. As DNA, the CDR3 is TGTGCCAGCAGTTCAAAGGGACCCCTCCACTTT.

V usage is TRBV19 and J usage is TRBJ1-5; TRBD1 might be the D (5 bases). The CDR3 is made up of 15 amino acids. V was trimmed by 7 bases and J by 7 bases, leaving 20 bases between them. Germline V gene lookup returns CDR1 LNHDA and CDR2 SQIVND (reference sequence). The CDR3 reads CASTSRGRWGQPQHF. The CDR3 nucleotides are TGTGCCAGTACCTCCCGGGGCAGGTGGGGCCAGCCCCAGCATTTT.

This clone came up once. Here the CDR3 reads CASSAYSGANVLTF. The CDR3, as DNA: TGTGCCAGCAGCGCCTACTCTGGGGCCAACGTCCTGACTTTC. The chain couples TRBV9 to TRBJ2-6; D remains unclear. CDR1 is SGDLS and CDR2 is YYNGEE in the germline V gene. The germline V and J ends were trimmed by 3 bases and 0 bases, with 4 bases remaining between them. The CDR3 spans 14 residues.